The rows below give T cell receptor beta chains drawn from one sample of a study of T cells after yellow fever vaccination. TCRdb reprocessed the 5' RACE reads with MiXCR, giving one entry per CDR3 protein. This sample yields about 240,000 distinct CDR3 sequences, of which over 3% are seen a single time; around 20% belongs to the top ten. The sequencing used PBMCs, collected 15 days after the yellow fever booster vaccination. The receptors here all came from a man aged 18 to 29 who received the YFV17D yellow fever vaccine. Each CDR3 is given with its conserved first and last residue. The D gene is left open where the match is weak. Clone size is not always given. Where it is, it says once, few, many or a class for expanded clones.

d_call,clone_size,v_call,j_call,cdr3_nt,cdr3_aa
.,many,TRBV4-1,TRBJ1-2,TGCGCCAGCAGCCAAGAAGGTCCCGGGAGGGGCTACACCTTC,CASSQEGPGRGYTF
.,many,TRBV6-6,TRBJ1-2,TGTGCCAGCACCATAAGGGACCCGGGGTTAGACGGCTACACCTTC,CASTIRDPGLDGYTF
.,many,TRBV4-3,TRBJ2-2,TGCGCCAGCAGCCAAGTCCCATTGAACACCGGGGAGCTGTTTTTT,CASSQVPLNTGELFF
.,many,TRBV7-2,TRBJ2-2,TGTGCCAGCAGGTTCCGACGGAACACCGGGGAGCTGTTTTTT,CASRFRRNTGELFF
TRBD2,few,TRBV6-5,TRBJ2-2,TGTGCCAGCAGTTACTCGGCTAGCGGGGGTAGGGAGCTGTTTTTT,CASSYSASGGRELFF
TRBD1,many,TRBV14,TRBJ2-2,TGTGCCAGCAGCCAAGAAGCAGGAACAGGGGGGACCGGGGAGCTGTTTTTT,CASSQEAGTGGTGELFF
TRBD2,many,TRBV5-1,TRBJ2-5,TGCGCCAGCAGCCGGACTAGCGGGGCCCTCGCGCAGACCCAGTACTTC,CASSRTSGALAQTQYF
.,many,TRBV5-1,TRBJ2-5,TGCGCCAGCAGACGGGGGAATCAAGAGACCCAGTACTTC,CASRRGNQETQYF
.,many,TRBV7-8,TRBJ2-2,TGTGCCAGCAGCTCCCTAGTTTGGGGATACGGGGAGCTGTTTTTT,CASSSLVWGYGELFF
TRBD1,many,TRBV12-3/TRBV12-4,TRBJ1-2,TGTGCCAGCAGCCGCCGACGACAGGGGAAATATGGCTACACCTTC,CASSRRRQGKYGYTF
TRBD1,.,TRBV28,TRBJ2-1,TGTGCCAGCAGTTTGCCGACAGGGGGGTACAATGAGCAGTTCTTC,CASSLPTGGYNEQFF
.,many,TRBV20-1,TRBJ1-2,TGCAGTGCTGAGGTCAGGGAAACGTATGGCTACACCTTC,CSAEVRETYGYTF
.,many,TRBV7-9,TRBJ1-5,TGTGCCAGCAGCTTAGAACTGAAGCAGCCCCAGCATTTT,CASSLELKQPQHF
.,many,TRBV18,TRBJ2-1,TGTGCCAGCTCACCCATTATAAACAATGAGCAGTTCTTC,CASSPIINNEQFF
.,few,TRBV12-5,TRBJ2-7,TGTGCTAGTGGTTTGGGAGGCTACGAGCAGTACTTC,CASGLGGYEQYF
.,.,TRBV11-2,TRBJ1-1,TGTGCCAGCAGCTTCACGTCCGTGGGGAACACTGAAGCTTTCTTT,CASSFTSVGNTEAFF
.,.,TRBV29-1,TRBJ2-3,TGCAGCGTCCTGACTACTAGCACAGATACGCAGTATTTT,CSVLTTSTDTQYF